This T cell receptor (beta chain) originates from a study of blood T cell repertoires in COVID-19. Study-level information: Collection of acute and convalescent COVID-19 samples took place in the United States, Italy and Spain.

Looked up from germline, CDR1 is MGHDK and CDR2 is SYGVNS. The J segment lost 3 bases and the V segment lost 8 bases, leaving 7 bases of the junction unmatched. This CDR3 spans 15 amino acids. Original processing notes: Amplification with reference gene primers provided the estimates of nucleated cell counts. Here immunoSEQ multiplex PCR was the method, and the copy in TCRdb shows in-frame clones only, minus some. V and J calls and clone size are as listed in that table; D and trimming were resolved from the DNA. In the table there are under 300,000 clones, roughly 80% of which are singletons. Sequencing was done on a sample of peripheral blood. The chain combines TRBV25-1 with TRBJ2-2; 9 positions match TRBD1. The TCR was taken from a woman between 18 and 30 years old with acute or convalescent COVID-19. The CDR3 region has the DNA TGTGCCAGCCGGACAGGGGAGCGGGACACCGGGGAGCTGTTTTTT. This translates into CASRTGERDTGELFF.